The next 22 T cell receptor beta chains were all read from a single sample in a study of OX40 agonist ivuxolimab in advanced cancers. Sequencing used immunoSEQ multiplex PCR; TCRdb keeps in-frame clones, though not all of them. The profile shows 70,000 to 75,000 clones, about 85% of them singletons. Sequencing used CD4+ or CD8+ T cells sorted from blood, obtained in a trial of the OX40 agonist ivuxolimab. Receptors originate from an adult with an advanced solid tumor such as melanoma, head and neck, liver or kidney cancer.

This chain uses TRBV6-1 with TRBJ1-2; D might be TRBD1 (5 bases). The CDR3 sequence is 17 residues long. Germline V lookup: CDR1 MNHNS, CDR2 SASEGT. Trimming pared 4 bases from V and 0 bases from J, leaving 18 bases between. CDR3 protein: CASSADGTGLANYGYTF. In nucleotides, the CDR3 is TGTGCCAGCAGTGCCGACGGAACAGGTTTGGCTAACTATGGCTACACCTTC.

V is TRBV6-7 and J is TRBJ2-7; D is ambiguous. TRBV6-7 counts as an open reading frame of uncertain function. Trimming pared 8 bases from V and 4 bases from J, leaving 6 bases between. The CDR3 totals 10 residues. In DNA, the CDR3 is TGTGCCAGCCTCACTTACGAGCAGTACTTC. This gives the protein CASLTYEQYF.

This chain connects TRBV7-6 to TRBJ2-7; TRBD2 agrees at 7 bases. The germline gives CDR1 SGHVS, CDR2 FNYEAQ. Losses at the gene ends were 1 base for V and 1 base for J; bases not matched to a gene: 7. This CDR3 has 16 amino acids. CDR3 DNA sequence: TGTGCCAGCAGCTTAGGTTCGCTAGCGGAATCCTACGAGCAGTACTTC. It is translated as CASSLGSLAESYEQYF.

V gene TRBV19 combines with J gene TRBJ2-6; D uncertain. Trimming took 6 bases from V and 0 from J, leaving 12 bases between them. Germline loops: CDR1 LNHDA, CDR2 SQIVND (reference sequence). This CDR3 has 16 residues. CDR3 bases: TGTGCCAGTAGCCTCCGACCGGGCTCTGGGGCCAACGTCCTGACTTTC. This encodes CASSLRPGSGANVLTF.

J is TRBJ2-1 and V is TRBV11-2; D unclear. Germline V gives CDR1 SGHAT, CDR2 FQNNGV. There are 13 residues in the CDR3. The V and J ends lost 5 bases and 5 bases respectively, with 10 bases between them. Here the CDR3 DNA reads TGTGCCAGCAGCCCCCCTGGAAACAATGAGCAGTTCTTC. The encoded protein is CASSPPGNNEQFF.

This chain uses TRBV10-3 with TRBJ2-7; D may be TRBD1 or TRBD2 (5 bases each). Germline lookup yields CDR1 ENHRY and CDR2 SYGVKD. This CDR3 spans 14 amino acids. Trimming removed 4 bases from V and 0 bases from J, with 10 bases in between. The CDR3 DNA is TGTGCCATCAGTGTTGGGACGGACTCCTACGAGCAGTACTTC. Its protein product is CAISVGTDSYEQYF.

The V call is TRBV30, the J call TRBJ1-5; a possible D gene is TRBD1 (6 bases). Germline values: CDR1 GTSNPN, CDR2 SVGIG (reference sequence). The CDR3 has 13 residues. The CDR3 nucleotides read TGTGCAGGGGGTTTCGGGAGCAATCAGCCCCAGCATTTT. As protein: CAGGFGSNQPQHF. The full variable domain, in which reference TRBV30 and TRBJ1-5 provide the parts outside the CDR3, is SQTIHQWPATLVQPVGSPLSLECTVEGTSNPNLYWYRQAAGRGLQLLFYSVGIGQISSEVPQNLSASRPQDRQFILSSKKLLLSDSGFYLCAGGFGSNQPQHFGDGTRLSIL.

This clone was counted once. The J gene is TRBJ2-2, the V gene TRBV19, with TRBD1 as a possible D gene (6 bases). In germline, CDR1 is LNHDA, CDR2 SQIVND (reference sequence). Trimming removed 5 bases at V and 2 bases at J, with 9 bases between. The CDR3 runs to 14 residues. The CDR3 coding sequence is TGTGCCAGTAGTGTTGGGACAAACACCGGGGAGCTGTTTTTT. Translation gives CASSVGTNTGELFF.

The genes are TRBV5-1 and TRBJ2-3; TRBD2 aligns across 13 bases. The CDR3 contains 18 residues. J lost 4 bases, V lost 4 bases, and 12 bases had no gene match. Germline assignment: CDR1 SGHRS and CDR2 YFSETQ. DNA of the CDR3: TGCGCCAGCAGCAATCCGGGACTAGCGGGACCTCGGGCAGATACGCAGTATTTT. It encodes CASSNPGLAGPRADTQYF.

The chain has TRBV7-8 and TRBJ1-1; unclear D gene. CDR1 is SGHVS, CDR2 FQNEAQ, per germline. The CDR3 totals 13 residues. The ends were cut back, 4 bases at V and 1 base at J, with 7 bases in the middle. DNA of the CDR3: TGTGCCAGCAGCTCCCGACGGAACACTGAAGCTTTCTTT. Its protein product is CASSSRRNTEAFF.

The chain recombines TRBV5-1 with TRBJ2-5, with D maybe TRBD2 (8 bases). The V and J ends lost 7 bases and 5 bases respectively, with 18 bases between them. The CDR3 has 14 residues. From germline, CDR1 is SGHRS and CDR2 YFSETQ. CDR3 residues: CASLREGARETQYF. The DNA for the CDR3 is TGCGCCAGCCTTCGGGAGGGGGCAAGGGAGACCCAGTACTTC.

J is TRBJ2-7 and V is TRBV28; 12 positions match TRBD2. Per the germline V gene, CDR1 is MDHEN and CDR2 is SYDVKM. This CDR3 spans 15 amino acids. The V segment lost 4 bases and the J segment 12 bases; nucleotides outside the gene matches: 13. The CDR3 region is CASSSPTSGGPIPYF. In nucleotides, the CDR3 is TGTGCCAGCAGTTCCCCGACTAGCGGGGGACCCATCCCGTACTTC.

The genes are TRBV6-6 and TRBJ2-7; D call uncertain. The V end was cut by 0 bases, the J end by 6 bases, with 3 bases between. The CDR3 consists of 11 residues. The germline gives CDR1 MNHNY, CDR2 SVGAGI (reference sequence). The CDR3 bases are TGTGCCAGCAGTTACTCGTCCGAGCAGTACTTC. Its translation: CASSYSSEQYF.

DNA for the CDR3: TGTGCCAGCAGTGAAAATGAGGGGTTAGGCTATGGCTACACCTTC. Amino acid sequence: CASSENEGLGYGYTF. The gene calls are TRBV6-1 and TRBJ1-2, with D possibly TRBD1 on 5 matching bases. The length of the CDR3 is 15 residues. Per the germline V gene, CDR1 is MNHNS and CDR2 is SASEGT. V was cut by 2 bases and J by 4 bases, with 14 bases left in between.

The V and J genes are TRBV7-8 and TRBJ2-3, with a weak D call TRBD2 (5 bases). Germline CDR1 and CDR2: SGHVS and FQNEAQ. Trimming removed 1 base from V and 8 bases from J, with 16 bases in between. This CDR3 comprises 15 residues. Here the CDR3 reads CASSLERLAQGTQYF. The CDR3 bases are TGTGCCAGCAGCTTAGAGAGGCTAGCCCAAGGTACGCAGTATTTT.

The chain uses TRBV4-1 and TRBJ1-5; D ambiguous. Deletions cut 1 base from V and 9 bases from J, with 16 bases between. Germline CDR1 MGHRA, CDR2 YSYEKL. CDR3 length: 15 residues. Written as DNA, the CDR3 is TGCGCCAGCAGCCAAGCCGAATTCGGGAGCCGGCCCCAGCATTTT. The encoded protein is CASSQAEFGSRPQHF.

This rearrangement joins TRBV5-1 to TRBJ2-5, with D maybe TRBD1 (6 bases). The CDR3 is 16 amino acids. Per the germline V gene, CDR1 is SGHRS and CDR2 is YFSETQ. The V end was cut by 2 bases, the J end by 5 bases, with 19 bases between. In DNA, the CDR3 is TGCGCCAGCAGCTTTTCCCCGCTAGGGGGAAAGGAGACCCAGTACTTC. Translating gives CASSFSPLGGKETQYF.

V is TRBV5-1 and J is TRBJ1-4; 11 bases are a match to TRBD1. This CDR3 contains 15 residues. Germline values: CDR1 SGHRS, CDR2 YFSETQ. The ends lost 4 bases at V and 7 bases at J; junction bases unmatched: 6. CDR3 sequence: CASSVGDRGVEKLFF. Here the CDR3 DNA reads TGCGCCAGCAGCGTCGGGGACAGGGGGGTTGAAAAACTGTTTTTT.

V and J are TRBV19 and TRBJ2-5, with 9 bases that match TRBD2. Germline V CDR1 and CDR2: LNHDA, SQIVND (reference sequence). Trimming took 1 base from V and 2 from J; bases not matched to a gene: 5. The CDR3 length is 16 residues. The CDR3 region has the DNA TGTGCCAGTAGTATAGGTCGCGGGGGGGTTCAAGAGACCCAGTACTTC. Its protein product is CASSIGRGGVQETQYF.

The rearrangement joins TRBV10-3 to TRBJ2-2, with 11 nucleotides matching TRBD2. CDR3 length: 19 residues. Trimming cost V 0 bases and J 1 base; bases outside gene matches: 7. CDR1 is ENHRY and CDR2 is SYGVKD in the germline V gene. CDR3 residues: CAISESPPTSGRNTGELFF. The CDR3 DNA reads TGTGCCATCAGTGAGTCGCCCCCTACTAGCGGGAGGAACACCGGGGAGCTGTTTTTT.

The chain employs TRBV7-6 and TRBJ2-3; 13 positions agree with TRBD2. The CDR3 totals 15 residues. V dropped 5 bases and J dropped 4; count of bases not matched to a gene: 3. Germline V gene data show CDR1 as SGHVS and CDR2 as FNYEAQ. CDR3 coding DNA: TGTGCCAGCAGCACCGGGACTAGCGGGGCAGATACGCAGTATTTT. It translates to CASSTGTSGADTQYF.

V gene TRBV6-7 combines with J gene TRBJ2-6; unclear D gene. TRBV6-7 carries the ORF label, with uncertain function. V lost 2 bases and J 0 bases, leaving 17 bases between the germline ends. CDR3 length equals 19 residues. Written as DNA, the CDR3 is TGTGCCAGCAGTTACAAATATTATTTCCCTATCTCTGGGGCCAACGTCCTGACTTTC. The encoded protein is CASSYKYYFPISGANVLTF.